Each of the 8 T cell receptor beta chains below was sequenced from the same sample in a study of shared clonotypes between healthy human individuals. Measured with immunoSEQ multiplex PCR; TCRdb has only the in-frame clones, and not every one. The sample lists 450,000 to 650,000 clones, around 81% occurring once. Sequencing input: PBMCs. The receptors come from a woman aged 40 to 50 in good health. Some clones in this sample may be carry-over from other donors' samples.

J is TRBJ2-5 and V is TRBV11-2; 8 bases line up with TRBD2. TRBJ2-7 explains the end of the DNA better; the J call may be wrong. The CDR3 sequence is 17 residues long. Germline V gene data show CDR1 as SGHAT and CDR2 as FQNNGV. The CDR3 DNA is TGTGCCAGCAGCTTACGGGGGGGCGGGCAGCTTTCTTACGAGCAGTACTTC. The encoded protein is CASSLRGGGQLSYEQYF.

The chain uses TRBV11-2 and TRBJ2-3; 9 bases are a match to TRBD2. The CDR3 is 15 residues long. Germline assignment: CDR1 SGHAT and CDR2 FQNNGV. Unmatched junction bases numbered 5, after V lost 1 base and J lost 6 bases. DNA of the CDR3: TGTGCCAGCAGCTTAGCACTAGCGGGTGGGGATACGCAGTATTTT. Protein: CASSLALAGGDTQYF.

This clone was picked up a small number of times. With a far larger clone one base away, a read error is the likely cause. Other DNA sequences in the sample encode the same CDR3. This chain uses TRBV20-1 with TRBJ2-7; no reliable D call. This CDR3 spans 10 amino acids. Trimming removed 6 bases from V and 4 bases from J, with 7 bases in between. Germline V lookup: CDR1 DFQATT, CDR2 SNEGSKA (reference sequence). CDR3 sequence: CSALGYEQYF. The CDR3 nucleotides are TGCAGTGCCCTAGGGTACGAGCAGTACTTC.

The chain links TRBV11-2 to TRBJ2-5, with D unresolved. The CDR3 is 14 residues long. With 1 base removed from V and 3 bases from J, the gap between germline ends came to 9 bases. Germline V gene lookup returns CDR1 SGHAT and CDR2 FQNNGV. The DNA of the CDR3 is TGTGCCAGCAGCTTAGGAGGTTCCGAAGAGACCCAGTACTTC. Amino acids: CASSLGGSEETQYF.

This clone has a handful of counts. The CDR3 loop is CASSLLTGGGEQYF. The CDR3 bases are TGTGCCAGCAGCTTACTGACAGGGGGGGGCGAGCAGTACTTC. The chain is built from TRBV7-6 and TRBJ2-7; 9 bases match TRBD1. The germline V gene has CDR1 SGHVS and CDR2 FNYEAQ. There are 14 residues in the CDR3. The ends lost 2 bases at V and 6 bases at J; junction bases unmatched: 5. The full variable domain, rest sourced from reference TRBV7-6 and TRBJ2-7, is GAGVSQSPRYKVTKRGQDVALRCDPISGHVSLYWYRQALGQGPEFLTYFNYEAQQDKSGLPNDRFSAERPEGSISTLTIQRTEQRDSAMYRCASSLLTGGGEQYFGPGTRLTVT.

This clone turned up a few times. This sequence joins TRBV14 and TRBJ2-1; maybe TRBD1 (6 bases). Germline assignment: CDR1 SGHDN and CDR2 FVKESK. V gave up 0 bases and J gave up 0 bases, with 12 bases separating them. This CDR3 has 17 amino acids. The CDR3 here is CASSQDTTGSSYNEQFF. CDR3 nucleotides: TGTGCCAGCAGCCAAGATACGACAGGAAGCTCCTACAATGAGCAGTTCTTC.

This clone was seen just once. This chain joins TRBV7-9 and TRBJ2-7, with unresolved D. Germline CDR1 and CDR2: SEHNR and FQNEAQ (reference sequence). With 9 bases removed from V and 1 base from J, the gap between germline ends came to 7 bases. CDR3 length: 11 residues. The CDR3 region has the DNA TGTGCCAGTGGGTCTTCCTACGAGCAGTACTTC. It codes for CASGSSYEQYF.

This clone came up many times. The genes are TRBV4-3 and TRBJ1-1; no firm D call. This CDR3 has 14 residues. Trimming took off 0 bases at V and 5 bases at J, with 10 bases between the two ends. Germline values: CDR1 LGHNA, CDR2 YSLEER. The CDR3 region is CASSQDWVRTEAFF. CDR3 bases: TGCGCCAGCAGCCAAGACTGGGTTCGTACTGAAGCTTTCTTT.